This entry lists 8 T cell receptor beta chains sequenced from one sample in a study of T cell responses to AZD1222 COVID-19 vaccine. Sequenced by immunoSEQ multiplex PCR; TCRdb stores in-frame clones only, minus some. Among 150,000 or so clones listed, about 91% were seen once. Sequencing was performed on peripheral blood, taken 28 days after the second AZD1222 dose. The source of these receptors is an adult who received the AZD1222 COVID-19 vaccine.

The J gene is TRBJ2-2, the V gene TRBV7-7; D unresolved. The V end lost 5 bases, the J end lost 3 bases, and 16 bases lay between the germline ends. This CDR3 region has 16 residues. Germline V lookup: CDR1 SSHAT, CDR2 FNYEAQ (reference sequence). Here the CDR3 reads CASSPLIWGDTGELFF. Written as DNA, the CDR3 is TGTGCCAGCAGCCCGTTGATATGGGGTGACACCGGGGAGCTGTTTTTT.

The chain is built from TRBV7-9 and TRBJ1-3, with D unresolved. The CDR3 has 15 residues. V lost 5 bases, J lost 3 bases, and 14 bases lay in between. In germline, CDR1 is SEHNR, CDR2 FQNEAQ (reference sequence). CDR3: CASSAQTGGGNTIYF. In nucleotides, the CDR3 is TGTGCCAGCAGCGCGCAGACGGGCGGTGGAAACACCATATATTTT. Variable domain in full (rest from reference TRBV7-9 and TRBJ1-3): DTGVSQNPRHKITKRGQNVTFRCDPISEHNRLYWYRQTLGQGPEFLTYFQNEAQLEKSRLLSDRFSAERPKGSFSTLEIQRTEQGDSAMYLCASSAQTGGGNTIYFGEGSWLTVV.

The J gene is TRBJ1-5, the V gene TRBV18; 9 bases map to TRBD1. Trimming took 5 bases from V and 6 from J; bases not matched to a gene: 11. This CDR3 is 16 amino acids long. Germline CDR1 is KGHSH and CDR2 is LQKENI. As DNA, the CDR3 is TGTGCCAGCTCAGGAGGGTCGGGACAGGGTACTCAGCCCCAGCATTTT. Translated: CASSGGSGQGTQPQHF.

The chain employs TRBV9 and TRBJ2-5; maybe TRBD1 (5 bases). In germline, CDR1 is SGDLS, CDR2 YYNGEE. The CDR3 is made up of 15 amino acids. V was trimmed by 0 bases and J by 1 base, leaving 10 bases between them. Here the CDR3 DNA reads TGTGCCAGCAGCGTAGCGTCAGGGATCCAAGAGACCCAGTACTTC. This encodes CASSVASGIQETQYF.

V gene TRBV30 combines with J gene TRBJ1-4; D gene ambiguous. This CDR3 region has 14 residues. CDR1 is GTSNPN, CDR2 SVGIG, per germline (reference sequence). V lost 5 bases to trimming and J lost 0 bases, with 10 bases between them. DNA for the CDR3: TGTGCCTGGCGCTATATAGCAACTAATGAAAAACTGTTTTTT. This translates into CAWRYIATNEKLFF.

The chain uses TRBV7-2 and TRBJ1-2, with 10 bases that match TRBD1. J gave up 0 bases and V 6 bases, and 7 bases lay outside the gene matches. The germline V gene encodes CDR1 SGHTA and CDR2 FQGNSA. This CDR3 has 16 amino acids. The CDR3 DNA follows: TGTGCCAGCAGTCCGACAGGGGGCCAATCTAACTATGGCTACACCTTC. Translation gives CASSPTGGQSNYGYTF. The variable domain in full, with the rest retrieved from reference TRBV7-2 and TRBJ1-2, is GAGVSQSPSNKVTEKGKDVELRCDPISGHTALYWYRQSLGQGLEFLIYFQGNSAPDKSGLPSDRFSAERTGGSVSTLTIQRTQQEDSAVYLCASSPTGGQSNYGYTFGSGTRLTVV.

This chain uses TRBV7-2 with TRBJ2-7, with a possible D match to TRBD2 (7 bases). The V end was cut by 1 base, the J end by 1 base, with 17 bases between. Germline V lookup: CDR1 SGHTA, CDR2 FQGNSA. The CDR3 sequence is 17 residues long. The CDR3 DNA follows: TGTGCCAGCAGCTTAGTCGCGGGGGCCGTCGGGTCCTACGAGCAGTACTTC. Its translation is CASSLVAGAVGSYEQYF.

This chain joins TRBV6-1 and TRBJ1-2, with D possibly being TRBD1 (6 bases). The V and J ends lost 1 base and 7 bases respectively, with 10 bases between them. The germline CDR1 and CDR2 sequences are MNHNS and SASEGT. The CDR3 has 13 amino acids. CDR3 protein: CASSEGGAPGYTF. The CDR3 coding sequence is TGTGCCAGCAGTGAAGGGGGGGCTCCTGGCTACACCTTC.